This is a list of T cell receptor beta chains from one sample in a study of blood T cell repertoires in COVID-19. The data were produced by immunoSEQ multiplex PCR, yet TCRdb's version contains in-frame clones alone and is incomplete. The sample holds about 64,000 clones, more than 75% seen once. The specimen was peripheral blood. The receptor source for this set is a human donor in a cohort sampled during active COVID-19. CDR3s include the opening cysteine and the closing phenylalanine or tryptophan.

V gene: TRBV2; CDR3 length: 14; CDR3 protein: CASSRRTGGDEQYF
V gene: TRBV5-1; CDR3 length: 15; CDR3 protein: CASTMGGATNTEAFF
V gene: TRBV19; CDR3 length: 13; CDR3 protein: CASTPDMLEPQHF
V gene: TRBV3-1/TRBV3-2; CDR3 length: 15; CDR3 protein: CASSPGLAGYNEQFF
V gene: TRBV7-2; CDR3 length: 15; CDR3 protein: CASSLQRGSQETQYF
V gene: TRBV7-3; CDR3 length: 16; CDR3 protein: CASSLLRTGFTGELFF
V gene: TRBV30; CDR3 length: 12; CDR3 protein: CAWTQGTGELFF
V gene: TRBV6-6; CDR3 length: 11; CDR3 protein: CASSPGREQFF
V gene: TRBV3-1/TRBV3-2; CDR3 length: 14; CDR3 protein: CASSYGTGTSGYTF
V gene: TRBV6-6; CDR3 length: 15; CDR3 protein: CASSPAGGYTDTQYF
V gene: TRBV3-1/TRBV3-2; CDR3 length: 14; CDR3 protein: CASSQDSVTDTQYF
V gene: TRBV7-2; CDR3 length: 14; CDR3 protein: CASSLDGQEKEAFF
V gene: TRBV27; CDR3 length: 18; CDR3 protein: CASSPPGQAWGIGNEQFF
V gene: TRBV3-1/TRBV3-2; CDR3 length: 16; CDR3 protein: CASSQRSSGYGNTIYF
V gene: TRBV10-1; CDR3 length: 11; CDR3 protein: CASSETDEAFF
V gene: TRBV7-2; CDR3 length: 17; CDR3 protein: CASSSTGLAGGSNEQFF
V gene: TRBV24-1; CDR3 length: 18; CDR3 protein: CATSDQRPGQAVPGELFF
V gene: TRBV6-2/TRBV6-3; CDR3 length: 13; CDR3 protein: CASSYGGAGEQFF
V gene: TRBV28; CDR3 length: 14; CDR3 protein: CASSLVPRGYEQYF
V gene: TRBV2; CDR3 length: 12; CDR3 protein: CASSEGDGELFF
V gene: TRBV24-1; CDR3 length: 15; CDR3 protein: CATSMAGAEQETQYF
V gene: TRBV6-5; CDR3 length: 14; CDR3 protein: CASSRQGGRDEQFF
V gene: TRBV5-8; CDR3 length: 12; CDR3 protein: CASSLARSEQYF
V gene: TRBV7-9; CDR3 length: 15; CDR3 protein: CASSDNRVVHSPLHF
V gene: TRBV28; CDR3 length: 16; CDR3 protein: CASSLTGQGDLMTQYF
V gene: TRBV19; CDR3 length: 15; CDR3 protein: CASSITGGAKNIQYF
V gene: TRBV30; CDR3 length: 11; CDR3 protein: CAWSAGNGYTF
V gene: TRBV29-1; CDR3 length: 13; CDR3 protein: CSTRTGVNTEAFF
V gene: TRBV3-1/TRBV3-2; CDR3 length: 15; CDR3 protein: CASSQMRGSTDTQYF
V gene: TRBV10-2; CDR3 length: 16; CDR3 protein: CASSELTSGGANTQYF
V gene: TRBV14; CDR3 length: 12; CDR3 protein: CASSQASVEQFF
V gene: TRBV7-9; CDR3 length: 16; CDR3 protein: CASSFPRQGTGNTIYF
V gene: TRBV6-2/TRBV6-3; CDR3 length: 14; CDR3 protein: CASSYSRPNYGYTF
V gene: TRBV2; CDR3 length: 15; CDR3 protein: CASSRERGRQETQYF
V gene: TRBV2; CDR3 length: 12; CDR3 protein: CASHRSSYEQYF
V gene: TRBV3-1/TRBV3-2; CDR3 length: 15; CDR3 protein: CASSQSTQGDYEQYF
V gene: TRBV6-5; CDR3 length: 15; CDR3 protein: CASSYSTGPLHEQYF
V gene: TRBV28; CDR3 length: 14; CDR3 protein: CASRHSGGPYEQYF
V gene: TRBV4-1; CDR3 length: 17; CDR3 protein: CASSQGSSGGSQETQYF
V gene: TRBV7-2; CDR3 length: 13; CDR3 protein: CASSSGQLYGYTF
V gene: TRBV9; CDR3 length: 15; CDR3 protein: CASSPIDRTNYGYTF